The present T cell receptor beta chain was sequenced within a study of blood T cell repertoires in COVID-19. The wider study: The study drew acute and convalescent COVID-19 samples from the United States, Italy and Spain. In each case, the material was cDNA or gDNA derived from T cells, B-cell-depleted T cells, or PBMCs.

TCRdb's copy holds only in-frame clones and misses some; the assay was immunoSEQ multiplex PCR. Of 55,000 to 75,000 clones listed, under 95% are singletons. The ends lost 3 bases at V and 7 bases at J; junction bases unmatched: 10. CDR1 SGDLS and CDR2 YYNGEE come from the germline V gene. The CDR3 is made up of 16 amino acids. This sequence joins TRBV9 and TRBJ2-1, with 10 bases aligning to TRBD1. The receptor was isolated from a human donor in a cohort sampled during active COVID-19. The sequenced sample consisted of peripheral blood. The CDR3 nucleotides read TGTGCCAGCAGCGCCATGGGGCGACAGGGGGCAAATGAGCAGTTCTTC. Translation gives CASSAMGRQGANEQFF.